These 4 T cell receptor beta chains came from one sample sequenced in a study of molecular identifiers for immune sequencing clone quantification. TCRdb analysed the PCR reads with MiXCR anew, one entry per CDR3 protein. The sample includes about 640,000 distinct CDR3 sequences, less than 20% seen only once; the top ten take 0.85% to 0.9%. The material sequenced was naive CD8+ T cells from blood, with Jurkat cell RNA spiked in. Specified subset: FACS-sorted CD8+CD4-CCR7+CD45RA+ naive T cells. Every receptor here comes from a human donor in good health. Some libraries in this study had Jurkat cell RNA spiked in.

The V and J genes are TRBV4-1 and TRBJ2-5; weak D call: TRBD1 (5 bases). The CDR3 has 18 residues. Germline lookup yields CDR1 MGHRA and CDR2 YSYEKL. V dropped 0 bases and J dropped 0 bases, with 17 bases sitting between them. The CDR3 nucleotides are TGCGCCAGCAGCCAAGACCCCCTACAAGGGGATGACCAAGAGACCCAGTACTTC. Protein: CASSQDPLQGDDQETQYF.

This clonotype has at least ten counts. The CDR3: CASSAGAGVTEAFF. The CDR3 DNA reads as TGTGCCAGCAGCGCAGGGGCCGGAGTCACTGAAGCTTTCTTT. The chain has TRBV9 and TRBJ1-1; TRBD1 might be the D (6 bases). CDR1 is SGDLS, CDR2 YYNGEE, per germline. The CDR3 sequence is 14 residues long. The V and J ends lost 3 bases and 4 bases respectively, with 13 bases between them.

J is TRBJ2-7 and V is TRBV6-1; the match to TRBD1 covers 7 bases. From germline, CDR1 is MNHNS and CDR2 SASEGT. Trimming at V came to 4 bases and at J to 2 bases, leaving 8 bases not matched to a gene. The CDR3 extends over 15 amino acids. Written as DNA, the CDR3 is TGTGCCAGCAGTGTCACCGGGACAGTCCCCTACGAGCAGTACTTC. Protein: CASSVTGTVPYEQYF.

This clonotype was recorded at least ten times. The chain employs TRBV4-1 and TRBJ1-6; unclear D gene. The CDR3 is 13 residues long. Between the trimmed V and J ends, which lost 2 bases and 1 base, there was a span of 0 bases. CDR1 is MGHRA, CDR2 YSYEKL, per germline. CDR3 loop: CASSQSYNSPLHF. The CDR3 DNA reads as TGCGCCAGCAGCCAATCCTATAATTCACCCCTCCACTTT.